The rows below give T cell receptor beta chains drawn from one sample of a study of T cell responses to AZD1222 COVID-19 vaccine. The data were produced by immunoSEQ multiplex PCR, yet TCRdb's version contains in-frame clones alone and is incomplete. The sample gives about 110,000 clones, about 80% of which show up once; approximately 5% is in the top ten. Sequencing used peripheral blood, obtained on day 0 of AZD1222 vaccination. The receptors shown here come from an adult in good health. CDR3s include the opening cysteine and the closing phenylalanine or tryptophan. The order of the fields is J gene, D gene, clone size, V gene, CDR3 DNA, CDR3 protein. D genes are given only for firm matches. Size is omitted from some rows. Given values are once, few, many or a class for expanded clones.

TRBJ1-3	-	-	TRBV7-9	TGTGCCAGCAGCTCGACTGCGCGATCTGGAAACACCATATATTTT	CASSSTARSGNTIYF
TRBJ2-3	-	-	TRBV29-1	TGCAGCGTCTCGGGACTTTTGCTCACAGATACGCAGTATTTT	CSVSGLLLTDTQYF
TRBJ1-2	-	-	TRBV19	TGTGCCACCAATTCCCAATGGGGGTCGGACTATGGCTACACCTTC	CATNSQWGSDYGYTF
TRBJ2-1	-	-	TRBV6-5	TGTGCCAGCCGTAGAGCCCTCTACAATGAGCAGTTCTTC	CASRRALYNEQFF
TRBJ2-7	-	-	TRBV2	TGTGCCTCTACAAAAGACGGTCCCTACGAGCAGTACTTC	CASTKDGPYEQYF
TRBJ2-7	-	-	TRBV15	TGTGCCACCAGCAGAGGCCGACACGGCTCCTACGAGCAGTACTTC	CATSRGRHGSYEQYF
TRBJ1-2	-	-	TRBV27	TGTGCCAGCAGTTTAGGAGGGTTCCCCTATGGCTACACCTTC	CASSLGGFPYGYTF
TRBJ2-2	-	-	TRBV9	TGTGCCAGCAGCGTATGGGGTCCGAACACCGGGGAGCTGTTTTTT	CASSVWGPNTGELFF
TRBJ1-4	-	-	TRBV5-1	TGCGCCAGCAGCCTACAGGGTGTGCCTAATGAAAAACTGTTTTTT	CASSLQGVPNEKLFF
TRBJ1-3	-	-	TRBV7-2	TGTGCCAGCAGCTTAGAAGTTAGCTCTGGAAACACCATATATTTT	CASSLEVSSGNTIYF
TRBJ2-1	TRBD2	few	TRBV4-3	TGCGCCAGCAGCCAAGGCGGAGCGGGGGGTTACAATGAGCAGTTCTTC	CASSQGGAGGYNEQFF
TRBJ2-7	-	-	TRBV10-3	TGTGCCATCAGTGACGAGGGCGGCGAGCAGTACTTC	CAISDEGGEQYF
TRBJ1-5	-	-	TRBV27	TGTGCCAGCAGCCGGGACAATAGCAATCAGCCCCAGCATTTT	CASSRDNSNQPQHF
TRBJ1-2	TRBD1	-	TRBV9	TGTGCCAGCAGCGTAGGGGGACAGGGGGCCTATGGCTACACCTTC	CASSVGGQGAYGYTF
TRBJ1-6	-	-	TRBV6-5	TGTGCCAGTCGGGGTGTCTATAATTCACCCCTCCACTTT	CASRGVYNSPLHF
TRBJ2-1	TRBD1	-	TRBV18	TGTGCCAGCTCAAATGGACAGGGGTTCTATGAGCAGTTCTTC	CASSNGQGFYEQFF
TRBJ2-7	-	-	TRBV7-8	TGTGCCAGCAGCCGATCGGGTGGCTCCTCCTACGAGCAGTACTTC	CASSRSGGSSYEQYF
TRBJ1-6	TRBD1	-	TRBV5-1	TGCGCCAGCAGCTTGGGCGCCACGACAGGGGACCCCCTCCACTTT	CASSLGATTGDPLHF
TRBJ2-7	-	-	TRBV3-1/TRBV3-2	TGTGCCAGCAGCCTGGACAGCTCCTACGAGCAGTACTTC	CASSLDSSYEQYF
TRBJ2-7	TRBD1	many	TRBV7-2	TGTGCCAGCAGCTCGTTCGCCGGGACAGGCTACGAGCAGTACTTC	CASSSFAGTGYEQYF
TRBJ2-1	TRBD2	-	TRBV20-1	TGCAGTGCTAGTCCACCGGGACTACCTGGGAATGAGCAGTTCTTC	CSASPPGLPGNEQFF
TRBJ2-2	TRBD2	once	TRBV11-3	TGTGCCAGCAGCTTAGATCGGGTTCGGCTAGCGGTTGGATGGACCGGGGAGCTGTTTTTT	CASSLDRVRLAVGWTGELFF
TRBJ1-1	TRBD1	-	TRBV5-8	TGTGCCAGCAGCATGGACAGGCCGGGGACTGAAGCTTTCTTT	CASSMDRPGTEAFF
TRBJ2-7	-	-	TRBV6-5	TGTGCCAGCAGTCCTACCCCGGGTACCTACGAGCAGTACTTC	CASSPTPGTYEQYF
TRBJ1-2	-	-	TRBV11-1	TGTGCCAGCAGCCCAGTCCTGGGAAACTATGGCTACACCTTC	CASSPVLGNYGYTF
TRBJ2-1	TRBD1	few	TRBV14	TGTGCCTCTGGCCCCGGGACAGGGATAGACAATGAGCAGTTCTTC	CASGPGTGIDNEQFF
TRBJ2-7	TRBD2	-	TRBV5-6	TGTGCCAGCAGCTTGGTCGGGGGGGCCGGGTACGAGCAGTACTTC	CASSLVGGAGYEQYF